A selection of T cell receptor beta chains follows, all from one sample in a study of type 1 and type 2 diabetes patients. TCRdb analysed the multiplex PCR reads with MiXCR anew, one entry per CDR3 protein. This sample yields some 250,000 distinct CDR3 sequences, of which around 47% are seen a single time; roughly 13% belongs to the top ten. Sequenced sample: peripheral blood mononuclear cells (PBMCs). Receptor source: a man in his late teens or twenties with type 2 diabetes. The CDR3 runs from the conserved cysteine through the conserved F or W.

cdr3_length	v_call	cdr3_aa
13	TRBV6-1	CASSEPPANGYTF
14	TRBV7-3	CASSLIRALETQYF
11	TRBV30	CAWRGRYGYTF
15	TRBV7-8	CASSLVGGGYNEQFF
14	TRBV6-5	CASSYSSGIYGYTF
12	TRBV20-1	CSWQRGGHTQYF
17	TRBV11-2	CASSLFLGTGLNEKLFF
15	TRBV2	CASSGGTALNRVAFF
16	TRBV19	CASTLFKGKGNNEQFF
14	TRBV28	CASKGGGHTGELFF
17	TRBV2	CASSFLRGTGVSQPQHF
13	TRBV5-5	CAGTDESSEKLFF
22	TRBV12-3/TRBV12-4	CASSVRAAFLQGAGSGNQPQHF
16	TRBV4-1	CASSQPLLDTSPEAFF
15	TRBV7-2	CAGSLGAGGITEAFF
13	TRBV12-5	CASGGDMTVEQYF
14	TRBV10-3	CAIRKEAGIETQYF
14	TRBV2	CASSDRWGTDTQYF
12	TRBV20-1	CSATRDSGGYTF